This T cell receptor beta chain was sequenced in a study of radiotherapy plus CTLA-4 blockade in lung cancer. Study-wide results and limits: Among blood TCR repertoires after radiotherapy plus ipilimumab, tumor-derived clones expanded.

TCRdb keeps only in-frame clones here, not all; method: immunoSEQ multiplex PCR. In the table there are approximately 57,000 clones, approximately 84% of which are singletons. As concerns this clone: The target antigen is unknown.

The CDR3 extends over 13 amino acids. Germline loops: CDR1 MNHNS, CDR2 SASEGT. The genes are TRBV6-1 and TRBJ2-5; D gene ambiguous. Gene TRBJ2-7 matches the end of the DNA better, so the J call may be wrong. The clonotype comes from a human donor with non-small cell lung cancer whose response to radiotherapy plus ipilimumab could not be evaluated. The sample was peripheral blood, taken from a patient treated with radiotherapy plus ipilimumab. The CDR3 bases are TGTGCCAGCAGTGATTCCTGGCAGGCCGAGCAGTACTTC. Amino acid sequence: CASSDSWQAEQYF.